This TCR beta chain was identified during a study of control samples from healthy donors and cancer patients. Clones were read by immunoSEQ multiplex PCR, and TCRdb kept only the in-frame ones, dropping some. The repertoire holds roughly 190,000 clones, with about 90% as singletons. Input material: blood. This TCR was sampled from a man aged 30 to 39 in good health.

The CDR3 reads CASSLGQGHTEAFF. DNA for the CDR3: TGTGCCAGCAGCTTAGGACAGGGCCACACTGAAGCTTTCTTT. The rearrangement links TRBV7-9 to TRBJ1-1; 7 bases align to TRBD1. The CDR3 has 14 amino acids. The V and J ends lost 1 base and 3 bases, in that order; junction bases with no gene match: 2. The germline V gene has CDR1 SEHNR and CDR2 FQNEAQ (reference sequence).